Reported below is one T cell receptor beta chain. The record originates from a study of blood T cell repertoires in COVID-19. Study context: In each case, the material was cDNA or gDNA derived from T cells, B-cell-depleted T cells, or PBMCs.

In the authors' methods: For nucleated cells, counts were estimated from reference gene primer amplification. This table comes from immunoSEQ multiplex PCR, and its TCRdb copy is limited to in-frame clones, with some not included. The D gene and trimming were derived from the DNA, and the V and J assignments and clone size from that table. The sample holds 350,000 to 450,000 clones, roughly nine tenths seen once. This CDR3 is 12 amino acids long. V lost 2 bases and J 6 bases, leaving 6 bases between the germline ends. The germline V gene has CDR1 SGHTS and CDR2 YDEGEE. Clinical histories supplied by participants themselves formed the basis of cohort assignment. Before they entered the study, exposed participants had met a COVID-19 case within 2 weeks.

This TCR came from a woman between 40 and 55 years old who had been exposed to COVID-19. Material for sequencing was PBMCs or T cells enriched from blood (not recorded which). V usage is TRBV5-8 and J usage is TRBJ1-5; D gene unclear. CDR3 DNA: TGTGCCAGCAGCTTAACTCTTCAGCCCCAGCATTTT. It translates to CASSLTLQPQHF. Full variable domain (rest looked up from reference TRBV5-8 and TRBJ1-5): EAGVTQSPTHLIKTRGQQATLRCSPISGHTSVYWYQQALGLGLQFLLWYDEGEERNRGNFPPRFSGRQFPNYSSELNVNALELEDSALYLCASSLTLQPQHFGDGTRLSIL.